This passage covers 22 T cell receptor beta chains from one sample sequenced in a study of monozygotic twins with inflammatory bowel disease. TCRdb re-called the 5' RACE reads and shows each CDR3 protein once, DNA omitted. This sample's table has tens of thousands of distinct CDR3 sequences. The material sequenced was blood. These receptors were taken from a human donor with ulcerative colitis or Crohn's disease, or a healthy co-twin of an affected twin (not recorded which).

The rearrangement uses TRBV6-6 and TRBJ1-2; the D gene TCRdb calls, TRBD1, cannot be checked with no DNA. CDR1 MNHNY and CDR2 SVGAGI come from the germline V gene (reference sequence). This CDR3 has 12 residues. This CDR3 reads CASHAGDYGYTF.

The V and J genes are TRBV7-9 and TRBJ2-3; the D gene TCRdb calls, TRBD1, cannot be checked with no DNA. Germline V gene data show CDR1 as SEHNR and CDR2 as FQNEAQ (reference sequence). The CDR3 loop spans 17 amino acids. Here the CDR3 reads CASSLGAGDFGTDTQYF.

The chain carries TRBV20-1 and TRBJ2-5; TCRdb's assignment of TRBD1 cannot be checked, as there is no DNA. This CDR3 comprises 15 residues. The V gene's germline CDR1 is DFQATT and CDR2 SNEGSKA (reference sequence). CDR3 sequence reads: CSASFRGPRGETQYF.

CDR3 in amino acids: CASSSRRATTDTQYF. This chain links TRBV19 with TRBJ2-3; absent DNA, TCRdb's TRBD2 call cannot be checked. The germline V gene has CDR1 LNHDA and CDR2 SQIVND (reference sequence). The CDR3 is made up of 15 amino acids.

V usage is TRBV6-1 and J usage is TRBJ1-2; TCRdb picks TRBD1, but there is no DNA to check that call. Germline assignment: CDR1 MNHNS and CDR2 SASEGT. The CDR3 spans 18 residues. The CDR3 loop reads CASSERTGEVLANYGYTF.

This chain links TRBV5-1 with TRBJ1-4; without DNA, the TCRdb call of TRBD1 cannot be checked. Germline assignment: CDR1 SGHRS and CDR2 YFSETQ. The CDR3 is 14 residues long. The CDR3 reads CASSRGTENEKLFF. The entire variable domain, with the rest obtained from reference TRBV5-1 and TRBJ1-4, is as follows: KAGVTQTPRYLIKTRGQQVTLSCSPISGHRSVSWYQQTPGQGLQFLFEYFSETQRNKGNFPGRFSGRQFSNSRSEMNVSTLELGDSALYLCASSRGTENEKLFFGSGTQLSVL.

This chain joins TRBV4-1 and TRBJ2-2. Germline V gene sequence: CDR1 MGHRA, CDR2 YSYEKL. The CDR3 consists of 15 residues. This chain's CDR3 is CASSQDITNTGELFF.

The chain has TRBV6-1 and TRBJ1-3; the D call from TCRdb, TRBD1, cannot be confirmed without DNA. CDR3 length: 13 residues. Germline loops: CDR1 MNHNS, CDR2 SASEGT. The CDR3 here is CASRRGNGNTIYF.

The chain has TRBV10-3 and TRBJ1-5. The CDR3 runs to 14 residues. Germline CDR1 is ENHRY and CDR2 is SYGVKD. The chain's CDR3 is CAISESGGNQPQHF.

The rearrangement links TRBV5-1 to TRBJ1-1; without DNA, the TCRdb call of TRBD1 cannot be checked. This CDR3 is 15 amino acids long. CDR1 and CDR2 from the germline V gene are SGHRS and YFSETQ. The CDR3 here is CASSTGNRMNTEAFF.

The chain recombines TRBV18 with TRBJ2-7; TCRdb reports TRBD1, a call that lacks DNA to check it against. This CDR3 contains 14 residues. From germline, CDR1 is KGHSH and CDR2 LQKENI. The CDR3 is CASSPGTGYYEQYF.

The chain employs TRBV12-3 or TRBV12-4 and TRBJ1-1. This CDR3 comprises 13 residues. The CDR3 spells CASSFRGNTEAFF.

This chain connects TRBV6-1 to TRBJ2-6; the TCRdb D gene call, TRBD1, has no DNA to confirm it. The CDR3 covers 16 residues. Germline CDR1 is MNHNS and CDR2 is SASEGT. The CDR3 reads CAGGSGVTSGANVLTF.

The CDR3 is CATSRDSGEQYF. The chain recombines TRBV15 with TRBJ2-7. Per the germline V gene, CDR1 is LNHNV and CDR2 is YYDKDF (reference sequence). The CDR3 covers 12 residues.

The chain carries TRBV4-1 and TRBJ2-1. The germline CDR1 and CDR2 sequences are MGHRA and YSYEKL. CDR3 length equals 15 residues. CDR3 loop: CASSQGGIPYNEQFF.

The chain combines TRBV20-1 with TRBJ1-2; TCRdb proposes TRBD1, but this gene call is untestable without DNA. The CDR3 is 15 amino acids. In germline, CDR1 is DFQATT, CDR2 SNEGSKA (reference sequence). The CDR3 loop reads CSARPPQGAKDGYTF.

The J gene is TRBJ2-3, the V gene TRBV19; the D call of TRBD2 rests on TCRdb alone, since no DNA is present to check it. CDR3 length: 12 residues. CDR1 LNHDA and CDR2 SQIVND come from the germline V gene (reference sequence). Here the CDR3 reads CASSMREDTQYF.

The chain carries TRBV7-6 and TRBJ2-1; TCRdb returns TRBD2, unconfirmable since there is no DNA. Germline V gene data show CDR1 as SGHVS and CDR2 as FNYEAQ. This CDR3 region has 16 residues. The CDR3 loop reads CASSLSSGGAWDEQFF.

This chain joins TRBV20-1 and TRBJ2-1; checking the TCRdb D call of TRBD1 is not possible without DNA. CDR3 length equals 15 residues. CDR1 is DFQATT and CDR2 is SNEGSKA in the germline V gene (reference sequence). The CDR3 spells CSARDRTEGWNEQFF.

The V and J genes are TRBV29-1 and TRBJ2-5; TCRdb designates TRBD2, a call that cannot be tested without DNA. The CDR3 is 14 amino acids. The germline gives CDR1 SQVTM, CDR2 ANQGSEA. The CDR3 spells CSVEGGHRRETQYF.

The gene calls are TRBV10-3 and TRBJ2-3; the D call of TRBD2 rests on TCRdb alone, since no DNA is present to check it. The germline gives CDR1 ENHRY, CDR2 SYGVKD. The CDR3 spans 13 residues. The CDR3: CAISSGATDTQYF.

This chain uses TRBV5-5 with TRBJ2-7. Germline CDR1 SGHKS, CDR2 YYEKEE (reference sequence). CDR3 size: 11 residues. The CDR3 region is CASSVRREQYF.